This T cell receptor (beta chain) comes out of a study of T cells in Graves' hyperthyroidism and ophthalmopathy. It was RNA transcripts that yielded the amplified TCR beta CDR3 regions. The HTBI primer set drove a first-round RT-PCR of the TCR CDR3. TCRdb processed the multiplex PCR reads anew with MiXCR; each CDR3 protein has one entry. The sample shows about 200,000 distinct CDR3 sequences, around 17% of them seen only once. CDR3 length: 13 amino acids. V dropped 10 bases and J dropped 5; count of bases not matched to a gene: 7. Source material: blood. The clonotype originates from a woman in her fifties or sixties with Graves' hyperthyroidism. The chain uses TRBV12-3 or TRBV12-4 and TRBJ2-2; 7 positions match TRBD2. CDR3 loop: CAILKGGTGELFF. Here the CDR3 DNA reads TGTGCCATCCTTAAGGGAGGGACCGGGGAGCTGTTTTTT.